Following are 8 T cell receptor beta chains from one sample sequenced in a study of CD8 T cells in ankylosing spondylitis. TCRdb reprocessed the 5' RACE reads with MiXCR, giving one entry per CDR3 protein. This table has 100,000 to 150,000 distinct CDR3 sequences, 11% appearing once. Sequencing was carried out using blood, either unsorted or a sorted T cell fraction (not recorded which). These receptors all come from a female donor with ankylosing spondylitis or in good health (not recorded which).

This clonotype was seen more than once but under ten times. The chain has TRBV18 and TRBJ2-3, with 9 positions matching TRBD2. CDR1 KGHSH and CDR2 LQKENI come from the germline V gene. This CDR3 has 17 amino acids. V was pared by 0 bases and J by 0 bases, with 4 bases of the junction left unmatched. The CDR3 DNA sequence: TGTGCCAGCTCACCACCGAGGCTAGCGGGGAGCACAGATACGCAGTATTTT. Protein product: CASSPPRLAGSTDTQYF.

This clonotype was observed at least ten times. This chain links TRBV7-2 with TRBJ2-2; possible D gene TRBD1, 5 bases. The CDR3 sequence is 14 residues long. Trimming left V 5 bases short and J 6 bases short, with 13 bases between. In germline, CDR1 is SGHTA, CDR2 FQGNSA. The CDR3 here is CASSTYRSPGELFF. For the CDR3, the DNA is TGTGCCAGCAGCACCTACAGGAGTCCCGGGGAGCTGTTTTTT.

This clonotype has ten or more counts. The V gene is TRBV5-1, the J gene TRBJ2-1, with 9 bases fitting TRBD2. The trim removed 2 bases at V and 9 bases at J, leaving 12 bases unmatched. The CDR3 length is 16 residues. Germline V gives CDR1 SGHRS, CDR2 YFSETQ. CDR3 in DNA: TGCGCCAGCAGCTTTTTGCCGAGCGGGGGGTCTCGTGAGCAGTTCTTC. Protein: CASSFLPSGGSREQFF.

Concerning this clonotype: One base away lies a much larger clone, so this may be a sequencing read error. The chain has TRBV6-1 and TRBJ2-1, with a possible D match to TRBD1 (7 bases). The CDR3 consists of 16 residues. The germline CDR1 and CDR2 sequences are MNHNS and SASEGT. The CDR3 bases are TGTGCCGGCAGTGAAGGGGGGTACAGGGGTACGAATGAGCAGTTCTTC. Its translation is CAGSEGGYRGTNEQFF.

There are many counts of this clonotype. This chain uses TRBV20-1 with TRBJ1-1; no reliable D call. The CDR3 contains 16 residues. V was cut by 0 bases and J by 0 bases, with 14 bases left in between. The germline gives CDR1 DFQATT, CDR2 SNEGSKA (reference sequence). The CDR3 spells CSARDPTSHMNTEAFF. CDR3 in DNA: TGCAGTGCTAGAGATCCGACGAGCCACATGAACACTGAAGCTTTCTTT.

This clonotype was counted ten times or more. This rearrangement joins TRBV3-1 to TRBJ1-1; maybe TRBD1 (6 bases). Trimming removed 4 bases at V and 6 bases at J, with 15 bases between. The V gene's germline CDR1 is LGHDT and CDR2 YNNKEL (reference sequence). The CDR3 sequence is 14 residues long. The CDR3 DNA sequence: TGTGCCAGCAGCCCCGACAGGTCGGGCCCTGAAGCTTTCTTT. As protein: CASSPDRSGPEAFF.

At least ten counts were recorded for this clonotype. V is TRBV5-1 and J is TRBJ2-4; 7 bases match TRBD1. V was clipped by 4 bases and J by 7 bases; unmatched bases: 8. The CDR3 is made up of 14 amino acids. CDR1 SGHRS and CDR2 YFSETQ come from the germline V gene. The CDR3 DNA reads TGCGCCAGCAGCGCCGACAGGGTCCGTAACATTCAGTACTTC. Encoded protein: CASSADRVRNIQYF.

This clonotype appeared many times. V gene TRBV2 combines with J gene TRBJ2-7; 9 positions agree with TRBD1. Germline CDR1 reads SNHLY; CDR2 reads FYNNEI. This CDR3 has 15 residues. V dropped 4 bases and J dropped 4; count of bases not matched to a gene: 8. The CDR3 spells CASSGRDRDKYEQYF. The CDR3 DNA reads TGTGCCAGCAGTGGCCGGGACAGGGACAAGTACGAGCAGTACTTC. The full variable domain, with the rest looked up from reference TRBV2 and TRBJ2-7, is EPEVTQTPSHQVTQMGQEVILRCVPISNHLYFYWYRQILGQKVEFLVSFYNNEISEKSEIFDDQFSVERPDGSNFTLKIRSTKLEDSAMYFCASSGRDRDKYEQYFGPGTRLTVT.